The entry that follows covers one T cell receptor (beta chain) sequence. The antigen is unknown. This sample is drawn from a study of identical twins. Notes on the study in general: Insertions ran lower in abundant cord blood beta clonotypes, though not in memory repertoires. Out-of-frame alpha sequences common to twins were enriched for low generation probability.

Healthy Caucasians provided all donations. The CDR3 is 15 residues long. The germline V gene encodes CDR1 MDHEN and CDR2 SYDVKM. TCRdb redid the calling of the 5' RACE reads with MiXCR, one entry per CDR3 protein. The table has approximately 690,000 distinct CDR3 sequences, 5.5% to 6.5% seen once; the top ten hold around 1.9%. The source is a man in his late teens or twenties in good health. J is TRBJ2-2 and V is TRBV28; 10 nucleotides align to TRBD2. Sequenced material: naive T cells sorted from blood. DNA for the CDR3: TGTGCTACACTAGCGGGACATATTATCACCGGGGAGCTGTTTTTT. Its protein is CATLAGHIITGELFF.